One and the same sample provided the 19 T cell receptor beta chains below, sequenced in a study of blood T cell repertoires in COVID-19. TCRdb's table, derived via immunoSEQ multiplex PCR, lists solely in-frame clones and lacks some. The sample holds some 120,000 clones, roughly 83% seen once. Sequencing was carried out using peripheral blood. These receptors were collected from a woman aged 25 to 39 who had recovered from COVID-19.

This chain uses TRBV3-1 (or the pseudogene TRBV3-2) with TRBJ1-1; a weak D match, TRBD1 (6 bases). The V gene's germline CDR1 is LGHDT and CDR2 YNNKEL (reference sequence). V lost 8 bases and J lost 5, with 18 bases in between. This CDR3 has 14 residues. The CDR3 region is CASGDPGVGTEAFF. The CDR3 DNA reads TGTGCCAGCGGGGACCCAGGGGTCGGAACTGAAGCTTTCTTT.

Written as DNA, the CDR3 is TGCGCCAGCAGCCAAGACCTGTCAGGCCTGAACACTGAAGCTTTCTTT. Amino acid sequence: CASSQDLSGLNTEAFF. The V call is TRBV4-1, the J call TRBJ1-1; D gene unclear. V lost 0 bases, J lost 0 bases, and 11 bases lay in between. CDR3 length equals 16 residues. The germline V gene has CDR1 MGHRA and CDR2 YSYEKL.

This clone was seen a handful of times. The chain employs TRBV21-1 and TRBJ1-3; TRBD1 was called by the table and not checked on the DNA. TRBV21-1 is listed as a pseudogene. This CDR3 is built from 16 residues. The CDR3 loop reads CASSVRDRESGNTIYF. CDR3 in DNA: TGTGCCAGCAGCGTCCGGGACAGGGAGTCTGGAAACACCATATATTTT.

J is TRBJ1-4 and V is TRBV3-1 (or the pseudogene TRBV3-2); D ambiguous. With 3 bases removed from V and 8 bases from J, the gap between germline ends came to 7 bases. The CDR3 extends over 12 amino acids. Germline V gives CDR1 LGHDT, CDR2 YNNKEL (reference sequence). The CDR3 DNA follows: TGTGCCAGCAGCCATCTGCGCGAAAAACTGTTTTTT. Encoded protein: CASSHLREKLFF.

The chain carries TRBV2 and TRBJ1-5; 9 nucleotides agree with TRBD1. V lost 6 bases to trimming and J lost 5 bases; unmatched junction nucleotides: 8. Germline CDR1 SNHLY, CDR2 FYNNEI. CDR3 length equals 15 residues. The CDR3 nucleotides are TGTGCCAGCAGAGGGACAGGGAGTCCGGATCAGCCCCAGCATTTT. Protein sequence: CASRGTGSPDQPQHF.

This chain connects TRBV19 to TRBJ2-1; maybe TRBD1 (5 bases). CDR1 and CDR2 from the germline V gene are LNHDA and SQIVND (reference sequence). The length of the CDR3 is 17 residues. V lost 3 bases and J 3 bases, leaving 18 bases between the germline ends. The DNA of the CDR3 is TGTGCCAGTAGTATTTCCTTAAGACAGTCCTACTACAATGAGCAGTTCTTC. This gives the protein CASSISLRQSYYNEQFF.

The chain carries TRBV19 and TRBJ2-2, with 9 bases identical to TRBD1. In germline, CDR1 is LNHDA, CDR2 SQIVND (reference sequence). V gave up 10 bases and J gave up 6 bases; unmatched junction bases: 9. This CDR3 is built from 14 residues. The CDR3 loop reads CATRTGVLSGELFF. CDR3 nucleotide sequence: TGTGCCACCCGGACAGGGGTGTTGTCCGGGGAGCTGTTTTTT.

The genes are TRBV2 and TRBJ1-2; D uncertain. This CDR3 contains 14 residues. V lost 1 base, J lost 2 bases, and 8 bases lay in between. From germline, CDR1 is SNHLY and CDR2 FYNNEI. Written as DNA, the CDR3 is TGTGCCAGCAGTGAAGAACTCGGGAACTATGGCTACACCTTC. Its translation is CASSEELGNYGYTF.

This clone was counted between two and nine times. The V gene is TRBV11-2, the J gene TRBJ2-7, with D possibly matching TRBD2 (5 bases). Germline loops: CDR1 SGHAT, CDR2 FQNNGV. Deletions cut 5 bases from V and 1 base from J, with 9 bases between. The CDR3 has 13 amino acids. CDR3 residues: CASSHSGSYEQYF. Written as DNA, the CDR3 is TGTGCCAGCAGCCACAGCGGATCCTACGAGCAGTACTTC.

The table lists this clone with a count of one. Germline is not matched at one junction end, which may reflect a read error. The chain links TRBV11-2 to TRBJ2-7, with TRBD1 matching 8 bases. The CDR3 consists of 13 residues. Germline V CDR1 and CDR2: SGHAT, FQNNGV. The chain's CDR3 is CASSLDRGNEQYF. CDR3 DNA: TGTGCCAGCAGCCTAGACAGGGGCAACGAGCAGTACTTC.

The gene calls are TRBV4-2 and TRBJ2-1; the match to TRBD2 covers 9 bases. J gave up 6 bases and V 3 bases, and 12 bases lay outside the gene matches. The germline gives CDR1 LGHNA, CDR2 YNFKEQ. The CDR3 spans 17 residues. CDR3 protein: CASSQGSWREGSNEQFF. Here the CDR3 DNA reads TGTGCCAGCAGCCAGGGGTCGTGGCGGGAGGGTTCCAATGAGCAGTTCTTC.

The CDR3 region is CASSLGDFTDTQYF. The CDR3 coding sequence is TGCGCCAGCAGCTTGGGGGACTTCACAGATACGCAGTATTTT. The chain combines TRBV5-1 with TRBJ2-3; perhaps TRBD2 as D (6 bases). V lost 0 bases, J lost 2 bases, and 7 bases lay in between. Germline values: CDR1 SGHRS, CDR2 YFSETQ. The CDR3 loop spans 14 amino acids.

This chain connects TRBV6-1 to TRBJ2-3, with 8 bases that match TRBD1. The CDR3 totals 16 residues. Germline V gene sequence: CDR1 MNHNS, CDR2 SASEGT. Trimming cost V 1 base and J 3 bases; bases outside gene matches: 6. DNA for the CDR3: TGTGCCAGCAGTGAAGTGGCAGGGGGCGGGACAGATACGCAGTATTTT. Protein product: CASSEVAGGGTDTQYF.

The sample holds one count of this clone. The chain has TRBV4-2 and TRBJ2-7, with 7 positions matching TRBD1. Germline values: CDR1 LGHNA, CDR2 YNFKEQ. The V gene end was trimmed by 3 bases and the J gene end by 3 bases; junction bases not matched to a gene: 5. This CDR3 is built from 14 residues. DNA for the CDR3: TGTGCCAGCAGCCAGAGACAGGGTCGCTACGAGCAGTACTTC. Translating it yields CASSQRQGRYEQYF.

This clone occurred a few times. The gene calls are TRBV3-1 (or the pseudogene TRBV3-2) and TRBJ1-6; TRBD1 aligns across 8 bases. Losses at the gene ends were 4 bases for V and 9 bases for J; bases not matched to a gene: 5. CDR3 length equals 14 residues. CDR1 is LGHDT and CDR2 is YNNKEL in the germline V gene (reference sequence). The CDR3 region is CASSRQGAGSPLHF. CDR3 in DNA: TGTGCCAGCAGCCGCCAGGGGGCAGGTTCACCCCTCCACTTT.

A word on this clone: The identical CDR3 is also encoded by other nucleotide sequences in the sample. This rearrangement joins TRBV5-1 to TRBJ2-2; tentatively, D is TRBD2 (6 bases). Germline lookup yields CDR1 SGHRS and CDR2 YFSETQ. Trimming shortened V by 4 bases and J by 1 base, and 8 bases separated the two germline ends. The CDR3 spans 14 residues. The CDR3 DNA is TGCGCCAGCAGCCCCGGGAGGAACACCGGGGAGCTGTTTTTT. Translating gives CASSPGRNTGELFF.

This sequence joins TRBV18 and TRBJ2-7; 10 bases line up with TRBD2. CDR3 length: 15 amino acids. Per the germline V gene, CDR1 is KGHSH and CDR2 is LQKENI. The junction had 8 bases not matched to a gene; V was cut back by 3 bases and J by 6 bases. For the CDR3, the DNA is TGTGCCAGCTCACCCTCTCTAGCGGGAGAAGGCGAGCAGTACTTC. Protein: CASSPSLAGEGEQYF.

The chain has TRBV27 and TRBJ1-1; no clear D. Germline V gives CDR1 MNHEY, CDR2 SMNVEV (reference sequence). CDR3 length: 13 amino acids. Trimming took 7 bases from V and 3 from J, leaving 12 bases between them. The CDR3 reads CASTSLRDTEAFF. The CDR3, as DNA: TGTGCCAGCACCTCCCTCCGGGACACTGAAGCTTTCTTT.

This clone was counted a single time. CDR3 sequence reads: CASSLSYRSHDHNEQFF. The CDR3 DNA reads TGTGCCAGCAGCTTAAGTTACAGGTCACACGATCACAATGAGCAGTTCTTC. The chain carries TRBV7-6 and TRBJ2-1; possible D gene TRBD1, 5 bases. This CDR3 has 17 amino acids. Trimming removed 2 bases from V and 5 bases from J, with 19 bases in between. The germline V gene encodes CDR1 SGHVS and CDR2 FNYEAQ.